One sample yielded the 24 T cell receptor beta chains listed below, sequenced in a study of patients and donors after allogeneic stem cell transplantation. Using its own MiXCR run on the RT-PCR reads, TCRdb lists one record per CDR3 protein. The sample has about 410,000 distinct CDR3 sequences; roughly 17% are singletons. Sequencing was done on a sample of blood, either unsorted or a sorted T cell fraction (not recorded which). The receptors originated from a human donor who was either an allogeneic HSCT recipient or a stem cell or donor lymphocyte infusion donor (not recorded which). It is not recorded whose cells these are; they may come from a transplant donor.

The table lists this clonotype with a few counts. V usage is TRBV30 and J usage is TRBJ1-2; no clear D. This CDR3 has 14 residues. V lost 0 bases and J lost 2, with 10 bases in between. CDR1 and CDR2 (germline): GTSNPN, SVGIG (reference sequence). The CDR3: CAWSVPPFNYGYTF. The CDR3, as DNA: TGTGCCTGGAGTGTACCCCCATTCAACTATGGCTACACCTTC.

The sample holds many counts of this clonotype. The chain joins TRBV12-3 or TRBV12-4 to TRBJ2-1; D may be TRBD2 (7 bases). V was clipped by 1 base and J by 2 bases, with 9 bases between them. The CDR3 runs 15 residues. The CDR3 is CASSLGGGPYNEQFF. The CDR3 nucleotides are TGTGCCAGCAGTTTAGGGGGGGGCCCCTACAATGAGCAGTTCTTC.

Only a few counts were recorded for this clonotype. The V and J genes are TRBV10-3 and TRBJ2-1; tentative D call: TRBD1 (6 bases). Germline lookup yields CDR1 ENHRY and CDR2 SYGVKD. With 2 bases removed from V and 7 bases from J, the gap between germline ends came to 15 bases. There are 15 residues in the CDR3. Here the CDR3 reads CAISEGTSRRNEQFF. CDR3 DNA sequence: TGTGCCATCAGTGAGGGGACATCGCGTAGGAATGAGCAGTTCTTC.

J is TRBJ2-7 and V is TRBV19, with 8 bases that match TRBD2. Germline V gene data show CDR1 as LNHDA and CDR2 as SQIVND (reference sequence). V shed 8 bases, J shed 5 bases, and the junction held 14 bases outside the gene matches. The CDR3 has 15 residues. In DNA, the CDR3 is TGTGCCAGTCGGTCCTCGGGACTAGGCAAGGACGAGCAGTACTTC. Translated: CASRSSGLGKDEQYF.

The V gene is TRBV3-1, the J gene TRBJ2-1; TRBD1 might be the D (5 bases). Germline CDR1 reads LGHDT; CDR2 reads YNNKEL (reference sequence). V lost 3 bases and J lost 16, with 13 bases in between. The CDR3 covers 11 residues. In nucleotides, the CDR3 is TGTGCCAGCAGCCACAAGGGGCCCGTCTTCTTC. As protein: CASSHKGPVFF.

This clonotype was counted at least ten times. This rearrangement joins TRBV12-3 or TRBV12-4 to TRBJ2-2; 12 positions match TRBD2. The J segment lost 6 bases and the V segment lost 7 bases, leaving 9 bases of the junction unmatched. The CDR3 runs 16 residues. The CDR3 reads CASTPGASGGAGELFF. DNA for the CDR3: TGTGCCAGCACCCCTGGGGCTAGCGGGGGGGCCGGGGAGCTGTTTTTT.

This clonotype has a handful of counts. This chain joins TRBV27 and TRBJ2-1; D unresolved. Looked up from germline, CDR1 is MNHEY and CDR2 is SMNVEV (reference sequence). V was clipped by 1 base and J by 1 base, with 2 bases between them. The length of the CDR3 is 13 residues. Written as DNA, the CDR3 is TGTGCCAGCAGTTTATATTCCTACAATGAGCAGTTCTTC. Protein: CASSLYSYNEQFF.

A few counts support this clonotype. V and J are TRBV15 and TRBJ1-4; D not resolved. The V gene's germline CDR1 is LNHNV and CDR2 YYDKDF (reference sequence). CDR3 length equals 15 residues. V lost 3 bases, J lost 0 bases, and 8 bases lay in between. The CDR3 region has the DNA TGTGCCACCAGCAGCGACGGTGCAACTAATGAAAAACTGTTTTTT. Translating it yields CATSSDGATNEKLFF.

This clonotype has ten or more counts. This rearrangement joins TRBV20-1 to TRBJ2-3; 8 bases fit TRBD2. The CDR3 totals 16 residues. Germline CDR1 DFQATT, CDR2 SNEGSKA (reference sequence). The junction had 7 bases not matched to a gene; V was cut back by 0 bases and J by 2 bases. The CDR3 DNA sequence: TGCAGTGCTAGAGATAGCGGGGCTCCGAACACAGATACGCAGTATTTT. Amino acid sequence: CSARDSGAPNTDTQYF.

The J gene is TRBJ2-2, the V gene TRBV4-1; 10 bases are shared with TRBD2. The CDR3 has 16 amino acids. Germline V gene sequence: CDR1 MGHRA, CDR2 YSYEKL. With 4 bases clipped from V and 1 base from J, the junction kept 3 bases outside the gene matches. DNA of the CDR3: TGCGCCAGCAGCCCCATAGCGGGAGGGAACACCGGGGAGCTGTTTTTT. Amino acids: CASSPIAGGNTGELFF.

There are a few counts of this clonotype. The rearrangement joins TRBV19 to TRBJ2-7, with 10 bases lining up with TRBD1. J gave up 10 bases and V 4 bases, and 22 bases lay outside the gene matches. Germline V gene lookup returns CDR1 LNHDA and CDR2 SQIVND (reference sequence). The CDR3 contains 18 residues. Written as DNA, the CDR3 is TGTGCCAGTAGTACGCTCCCAGAGATCCGGGACAGGGGACCTCACCAGTACTTC. Translation gives CASSTLPEIRDRGPHQYF.

This chain uses TRBV2 with TRBJ2-3, with D possibly TRBD1 on 6 matching bases. Trimming cost V 11 bases and J 2 bases, with 14 bases left between them. The CDR3 is 13 amino acids. Germline CDR1 reads SNHLY; CDR2 reads FYNNEI. The CDR3 region has the DNA TGTGCCCGGGCAGGGGTGGCCACAGATACGCAGTATTTT. Residues: CARAGVATDTQYF.

The J gene is TRBJ2-7, the V gene TRBV2; 7 nucleotides agree with TRBD1. The CDR3 extends over 15 amino acids. CDR1 and CDR2 (germline): SNHLY, FYNNEI. The J segment lost 0 bases and the V segment lost 1 base, leaving 3 bases of the junction unmatched. As DNA, the CDR3 is TGTGCCAGCAGTGAAGAAGGGGGCCACTCCTACGAGCAGTACTTC. Translated, it gives CASSEEGGHSYEQYF.

A few counts support this clonotype. The chain joins TRBV20-1 to TRBJ2-7; tentatively, D is TRBD2 (7 bases). CDR1 and CDR2 (germline): DFQATT, SNEGSKA (reference sequence). Trimming took off 6 bases at V and 2 bases at J, with 14 bases between the two ends. The CDR3 totals 13 residues. The CDR3 DNA sequence: TGCAGTGCGGGGGAGGGGGGCGCCTACGAGCAGTACTTC. Its translation: CSAGEGGAYEQYF.

In this sample, this clonotype turned up many times. This sequence joins TRBV11-1 and TRBJ1-1; D is unclear. The CDR3 has 13 residues. CDR1 SGHAT and CDR2 FQDESV come from the germline V gene (reference sequence). V was pared by 5 bases and J by 1 base, with 8 bases between. The CDR3 spells CASSPQENTEAFF. For the CDR3, the DNA is TGTGCCAGCAGCCCGCAAGAGAACACTGAAGCTTTCTTT.

This clonotype was counted a few times. The chain recombines TRBV7-2 with TRBJ2-3; the match to TRBD2 covers 7 bases. Germline V CDR1 and CDR2: SGHTA, FQGNSA. The CDR3 covers 16 residues. J gave up 8 bases and V 4 bases, and 15 bases lay outside the gene matches. The CDR3 is CASSSSRAGLFTTQYF. CDR3 nucleotides: TGTGCCAGCAGCTCATCGAGAGCGGGGCTATTTACTACGCAGTATTTT.

This clonotype showed up just a few times. The rearrangement links TRBV15 to TRBJ1-1; no clear D gene. The CDR3 runs 14 residues. The V gene's germline CDR1 is LNHNV and CDR2 YYDKDF (reference sequence). V was clipped by 3 bases and J by 11 bases, with 19 bases between them. The CDR3 nucleotides read TGTGCCACCAGCAGTGTTTTATTGCAGGTCTTGGCTTTCTTT. Encoded protein: CATSSVLLQVLAFF.

This chain joins TRBV5-1 and TRBJ2-7; 8 bases fit TRBD1. The CDR3 totals 13 residues. The germline V gene encodes CDR1 SGHRS and CDR2 YFSETQ. J gave up 6 bases and V 7 bases, and 9 bases lay outside the gene matches. The CDR3 loop is CASSDRVAREQYF. The DNA for the CDR3 is TGCGCCAGCTCGGACAGGGTCGCACGCGAGCAGTACTTC.

V gene TRBV2 combines with J gene TRBJ1-5, with unresolved D. V shed 6 bases and J shed 0 bases, with 9 bases lying between them. The germline V gene encodes CDR1 SNHLY and CDR2 FYNNEI. The CDR3 consists of 14 residues. CDR3 protein: CASRRDYSNQPQHF. DNA of the CDR3: TGTGCCAGCAGGAGGGATTATAGCAATCAGCCCCAGCATTTT.

This clonotype occurred a few times. The CDR3 region is CASSGPPHGYTF. The DNA for the CDR3 is TGTGCCAGCAGTGGGCCCCCTCATGGCTACACCTTC. The J gene is TRBJ1-2, the V gene TRBV6-1; D is unclear. Germline V gives CDR1 MNHNS, CDR2 SASEGT. The V gene lost 4 bases and the J gene lost 6 bases, with 9 bases spanning the gap. This CDR3 is 12 amino acids long.

This clonotype has a handful of counts. This chain joins TRBV20-1 and TRBJ2-1; 15 bases agree with TRBD2. V shed 3 bases and J 4 bases; nucleotides not matched to a gene: 10. This CDR3 has 18 residues. Germline values: CDR1 DFQATT, CDR2 SNEGSKA (reference sequence). Here the CDR3 reads CSARITGTSGGRYNEQFF. DNA of the CDR3: TGCAGTGCTAGGATTACCGGGACTAGCGGGGGGCGATACAATGAGCAGTTCTTC.

This clonotype was found a few times. The chain joins TRBV7-9 to TRBJ1-6; D not certain. Germline assignment: CDR1 SEHNR and CDR2 FQNEAQ (reference sequence). CDR3 length: 14 amino acids. Trimming took off 4 bases at V and 5 bases at J, with 9 bases between the two ends. CDR3 DNA sequence: TGTGCCAGCAGCTCGTGGCCCGATAATTCACCCCTCCACTTT. This codes for CASSSWPDNSPLHF.

This clonotype came up a few times. The V and J genes are TRBV6-4 and TRBJ1-2; perhaps TRBD1 as D (5 bases). This CDR3 region has 14 residues. Trimming shortened V by 4 bases and J by 4 bases, and 13 bases separated the two germline ends. Germline V CDR1 and CDR2: MRHNA, SNTAGT. The CDR3 loop reads CASSAGGPSYGYTF. The CDR3 DNA sequence: TGTGCCAGCAGTGCCGGGGGTCCCTCCTATGGCTACACCTTC.

The chain links TRBV20-1 to TRBJ2-7; D is unclear. The germline gives CDR1 DFQATT, CDR2 SNEGSKA (reference sequence). This CDR3 is 15 amino acids long. Trimming cost V 4 bases and J 3 bases, with 19 bases left between them. Written as DNA, the CDR3 is TGCAGTGCTACACCCCCCGTGGAGAACCTCTACGAGCAGTACTTC. Its translation is CSATPPVENLYEQYF.